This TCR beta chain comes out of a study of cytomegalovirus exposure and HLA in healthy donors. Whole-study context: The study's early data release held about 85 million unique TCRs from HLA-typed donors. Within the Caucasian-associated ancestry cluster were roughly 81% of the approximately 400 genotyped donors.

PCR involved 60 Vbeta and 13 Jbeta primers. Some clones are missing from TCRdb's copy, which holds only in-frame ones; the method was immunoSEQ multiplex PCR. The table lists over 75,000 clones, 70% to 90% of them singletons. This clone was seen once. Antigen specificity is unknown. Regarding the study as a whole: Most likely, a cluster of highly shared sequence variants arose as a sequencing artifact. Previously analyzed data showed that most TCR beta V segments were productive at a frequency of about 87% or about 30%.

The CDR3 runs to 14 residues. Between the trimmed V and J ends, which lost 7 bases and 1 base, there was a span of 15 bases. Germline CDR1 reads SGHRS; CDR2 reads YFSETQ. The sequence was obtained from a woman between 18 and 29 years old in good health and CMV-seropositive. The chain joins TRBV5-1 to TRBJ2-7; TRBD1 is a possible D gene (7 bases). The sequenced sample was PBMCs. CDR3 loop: CASASGGLSYEQYF. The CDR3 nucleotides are TGCGCCAGCGCTTCAGGGGGACTTTCCTACGAGCAGTACTTC.